This TCR beta chain was profiled in a study of T cells in Graves' hyperthyroidism and ophthalmopathy (dated by TCRdb to the late 2010s). Broadly, across the study: Peripheral blood samples were taken at the time of initial diagnosis, prior to any treatment. TCR V-J signatures able to tell the groups apart were searched for in a discovery cohort of 90 to 100 patients, of whom around 43 had Graves' ophthalmopathy and 57 had stable Graves' hyperthyroidism. Whether ophthalmopathy could be predicted prospectively was tested in an independent validation cohort made up of about 18 hyperthyroidism patients plus 17 patients who later progressed to ophthalmopathy. The roughly 94 discovery patients were randomly split 7:3 into training and test sets. Thyroid tissue and blood T-cell repertoires from over 5 Graves' hyperthyroidism patients were also compared in the study. Once sampling was done, hyperthyroidism patients were given methimazole at a starting dose of 30 mg daily, whereas ophthalmopathy patients were given high-dose intravenous methylprednisolone. The paper describes TCR Vbeta CDR3 sequencing of fewer than 150 peripheral blood samples, made up of about 40 ophthalmopathy patients, 70 to 80 hyperthyroidism patients and some 17 progressor patients. The paper's findings and limits, for the study overall: In cross-validation, a model built on a 13 V-J signature told ophthalmopathy apart from stable hyperthyroidism with 87.88% sensitivity and around 81% specificity, and in testing the same model reached 80%/75%. During validation, the model predicted progression to ophthalmopathy a median of approximately 7 months ahead of onset, with just under 71% sensitivity and 72% to 80% specificity. Most expanded thyroid clonotypes (frequency above 0.001) were also detected in blood, suggesting blood repertoires may reflect thyroid immune responses. Sample size was not statistically predetermined, and blinding of investigators to group allocation was not performed.

Ophthalmopathy patients had moderately to severely active disease, with a Clinical Activity Score of 3 or more, a NOSPECS grade of 4 or more, and a disease duration of less than 3 months. Any patient with an uncontrolled infection, another autoimmune disease, pregnancy or lactation was excluded. Diagnoses were based on clinical symptoms, serum thyroxine and TRAb, thyroid ultrasound and orbital computed tomography. Ficoll-Paque density gradient centrifugation was used to isolate PBMCs from about 9.4 ml of fresh peripheral blood. Total RNA was extracted with Trizol reagent, and quality was checked on an Agilent 2100 Bioanalyzer. The TCR beta CDR3 regions were amplified from RNA transcripts. The TCR CDR3 was subjected to a first round of RT-PCR using the HTBI primer set and the Qiagen OneStep RT-PCR kit. Libraries were constructed in a second round of multiplex PCR, after which size selection and purification were performed. The libraries were sequenced on an Illumina HiSeq2000 using paired-end 100 bp reads. The original methods were these. SOAPnuke was used to process the raw data, with reads discarded if the reads contained adapters or uncalled bases, had a mean Phred below 15, or lacked an exact constant-primer or identifier match. COPE v1.2.5 was used to merge high-quality paired reads, and clonotypes were defined as unique nucleotide sequences. Clonotypes were aligned to IMGT TRBV, TRBD and TRBJ reference segments using MiTCR v1.1. Analysis was restricted to V-J combinations with a frequency above 0.0001, which covered roughly 99% of repertoires. A TCS score was defined as the ratio of F50 (clonal expansion) to E x V (chaos), with BLOSUM62-based TCRdist applied between CDR3 peptides within each V-J. Welch's t-statistics and random forest reduced approximately 520 V-J features to fewer than 15, which were used in a naive Bayes classifier (R e1071). TCRdb trimmed public reads at Q25 via fastp, called clones via MiXCR and kept in-frame beta chains. Every distinct CDR3 protein forms one entry, paired with its most common genes and DNA. These V and J calls derive from TCRdb rather than the authors' analysis. The sample profile shows 500,000 or so distinct CDR3 sequences; 17% of them were found once. Around 17% of the sample is taken by the ten largest.

Many counts were recorded for this clonotype. Its antigen is currently not known. No base quality information exists; no much larger clone differs at one position. Taken from cysteine to phenylalanine, the CDR3 has 16 residues. Here the CDR3 DNA is all that survives: 48 bases in frame from base 1. According to the germline V gene (reference sequence), CDR1 reads SEHNR and CDR2 reads FQNEAQ. V and J are truncated by 5 bases and 0 bases respectively, leaving an intervening sequence of 16 bases. This clonotype was obtained from a woman aged 18 to 35 with Graves' ophthalmopathy. Input material: blood. Rearrangement joined TRBV7-9 to TRBJ1-1; TRBD1 is a weak D gene call, 6 bases matching. The CDR3 here reads CASSQGGGGMNTEAFF. The DNA reads TGTGCCAGCAGCCAAGGGGGGGGCGGCATGAACACTGAAGCTTTCTTT. When the CDR3 is completed using the reference TRBV7-9 and TRBJ1-1 genes on either side, the full variable domain is DTGVSQNPRHKITKRGQNVTFRCDPISEHNRLYWYRQTLGQGPEFLTYFQNEAQLEKSRLLSDRFSAERPKGSFSTLEIQRTEQGDSAMYLCASSQGGGGMNTEAFFGQGTRLTVV.